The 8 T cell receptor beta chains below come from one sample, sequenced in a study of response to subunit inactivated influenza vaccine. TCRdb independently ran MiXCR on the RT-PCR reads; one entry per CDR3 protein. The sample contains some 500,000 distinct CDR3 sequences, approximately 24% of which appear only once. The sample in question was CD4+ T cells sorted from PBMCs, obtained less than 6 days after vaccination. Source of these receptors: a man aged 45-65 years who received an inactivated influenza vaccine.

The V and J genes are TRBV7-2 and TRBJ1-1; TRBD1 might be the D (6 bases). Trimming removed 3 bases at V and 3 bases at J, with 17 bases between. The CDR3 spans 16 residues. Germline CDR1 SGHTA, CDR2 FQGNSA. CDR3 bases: TGTGCCAGCAGCTTTATTAGGGGGGGAAGGCACACTGAAGCTTTCTTT. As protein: CASSFIRGGRHTEAFF.

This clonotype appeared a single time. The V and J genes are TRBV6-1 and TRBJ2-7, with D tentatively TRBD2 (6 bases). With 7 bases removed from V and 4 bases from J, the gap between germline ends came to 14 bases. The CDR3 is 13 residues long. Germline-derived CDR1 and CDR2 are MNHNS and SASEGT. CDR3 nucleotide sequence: TGTGCCAGCATGGGATGGGGGGTGTACGAGCAGTACTTC. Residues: CASMGWGVYEQYF.

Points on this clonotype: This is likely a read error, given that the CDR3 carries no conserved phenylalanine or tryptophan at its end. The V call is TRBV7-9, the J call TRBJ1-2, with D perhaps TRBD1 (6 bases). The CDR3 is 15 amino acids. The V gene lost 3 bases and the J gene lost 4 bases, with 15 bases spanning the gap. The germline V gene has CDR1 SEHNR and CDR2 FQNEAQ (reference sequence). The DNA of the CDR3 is TGTGCCAGCAGCTTCTCGGGGGGCGCTTCCTATGGCTACACCTTA. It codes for CASSFSGGASYGYTL.

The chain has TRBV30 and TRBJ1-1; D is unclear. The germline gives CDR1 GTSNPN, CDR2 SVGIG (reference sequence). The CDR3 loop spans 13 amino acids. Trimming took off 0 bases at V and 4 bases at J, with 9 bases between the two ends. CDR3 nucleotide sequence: TGTGCCTGGAGTGTAGGCAGTCGCACTGAAGCTTTCTTT. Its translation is CAWSVGSRTEAFF.

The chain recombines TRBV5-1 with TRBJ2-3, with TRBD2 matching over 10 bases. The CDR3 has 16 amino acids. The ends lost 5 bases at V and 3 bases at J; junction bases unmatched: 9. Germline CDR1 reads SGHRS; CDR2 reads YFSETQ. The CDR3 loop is CASSVVIAGGTDTQYF. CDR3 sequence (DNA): TGCGCCAGCAGTGTGGTGATAGCGGGAGGTACAGATACGCAGTATTTT. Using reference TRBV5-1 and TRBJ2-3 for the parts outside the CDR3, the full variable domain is KAGVTQTPRYLIKTRGQQVTLSCSPISGHRSVSWYQQTPGQGLQFLFEYFSETQRNKGNFPGRFSGRQFSNSRSEMNVSTLELGDSALYLCASSVVIAGGTDTQYFGPGTRLTVL.

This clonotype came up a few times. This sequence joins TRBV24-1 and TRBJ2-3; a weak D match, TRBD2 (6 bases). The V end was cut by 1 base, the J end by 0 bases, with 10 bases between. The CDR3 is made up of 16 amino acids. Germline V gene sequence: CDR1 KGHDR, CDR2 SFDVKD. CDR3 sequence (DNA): TGTGCCACCAGTGATTTAGGAGGGGCGAGCACAGATACGCAGTATTTT. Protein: CATSDLGGASTDTQYF.

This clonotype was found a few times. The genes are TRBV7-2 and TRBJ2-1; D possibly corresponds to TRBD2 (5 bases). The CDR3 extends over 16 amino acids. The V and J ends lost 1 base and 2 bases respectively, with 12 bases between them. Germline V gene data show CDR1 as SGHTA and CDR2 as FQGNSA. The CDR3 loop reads CASSLVGGRTYNEQFF. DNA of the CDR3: TGTGCCAGCAGCTTAGTCGGAGGCAGAACCTACAATGAGCAGTTCTTC.

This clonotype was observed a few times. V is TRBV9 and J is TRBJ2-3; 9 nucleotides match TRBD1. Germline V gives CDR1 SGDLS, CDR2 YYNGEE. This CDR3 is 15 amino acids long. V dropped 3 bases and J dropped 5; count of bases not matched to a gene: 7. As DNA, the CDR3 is TGTGCCAGCAGCGACACCGGGACAGGGCGAGATACGCAGTATTTT. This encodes CASSDTGTGRDTQYF.